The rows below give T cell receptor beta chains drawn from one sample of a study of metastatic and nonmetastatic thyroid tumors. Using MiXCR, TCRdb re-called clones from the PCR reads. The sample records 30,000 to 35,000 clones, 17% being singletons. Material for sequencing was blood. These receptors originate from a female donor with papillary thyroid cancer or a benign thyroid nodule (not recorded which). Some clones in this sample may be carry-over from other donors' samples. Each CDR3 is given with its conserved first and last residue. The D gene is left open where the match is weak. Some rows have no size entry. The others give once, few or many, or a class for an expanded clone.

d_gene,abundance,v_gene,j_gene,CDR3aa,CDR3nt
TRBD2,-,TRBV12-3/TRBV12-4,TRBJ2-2,CASSFNSGRLQASWELFF,TGTGCCAGCAGTTTTAATAGCGGGAGGCTTCAGGCATCCTGGGAGCTGTTTTTT
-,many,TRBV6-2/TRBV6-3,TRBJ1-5,CASSSNTNFNQPQHF,TGTGCCAGCAGTTCGAACACTAATTTTAATCAGCCCCAGCATTTT
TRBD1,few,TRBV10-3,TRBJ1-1,CAIRARQGEATEAFF,TGTGCCATCAGGGCGCGACAGGGGGAGGCCACTGAAGCTTTCTTT
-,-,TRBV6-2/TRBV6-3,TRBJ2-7,CASSYGEGAYEQYF,TGTGCCAGCAGTTACGGTGAGGGAGCCTACGAGCAGTACTTC
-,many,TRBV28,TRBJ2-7,CASSFGHPYEQYF,TGTGCCAGCAGTTTTGGACACCCCTACGAGCAGTACTTC
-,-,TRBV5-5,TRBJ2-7,CASSELDPGEQYF,TGTGCCAGCAGCGAACTAGACCCGGGCGAGCAGTACTTC
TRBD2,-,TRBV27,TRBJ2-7,CASRGRGWAYEQYF,TGTGCCAGCAGGGGGCGGGGGTGGGCCTACGAGCAGTACTTC
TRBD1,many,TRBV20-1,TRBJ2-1,CSARAPGRGPKNEQFF,TGCAGTGCTAGAGCCCCGGGCAGGGGGCCGAAAAATGAGCAGTTCTTC
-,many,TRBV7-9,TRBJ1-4,CASSLVSGYNEKLFF,TGTGCCAGCAGCTTAGTGTCGGGATATAATGAAAAACTGTTTTTT
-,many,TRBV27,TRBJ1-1,CASSTPGRAAEAFF,TGTGCCAGCAGTACTCCGGGCAGGGCCGCTGAAGCTTTCTTT
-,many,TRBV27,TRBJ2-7,CASSLAGYMSYEQYF,TGTGCCAGCAGTTTAGCCGGCTACATGTCCTACGAGCAGTACTTC
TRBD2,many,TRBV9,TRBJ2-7,CASSFGLGSDEQYF,TGTGCCAGCAGCTTCGGACTAGGTTCCGACGAGCAGTACTTC
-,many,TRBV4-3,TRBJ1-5,CASSQDNSLNQPQHF,TGCGCCAGCAGCCAAGATAACAGCCTTAATCAGCCCCAGCATTTT
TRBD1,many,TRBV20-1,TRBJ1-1,CSADTKGAPEAFF,TGCAGTGCTGACACGAAGGGGGCTCCTGAAGCTTTCTTT
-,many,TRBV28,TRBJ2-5,CASRPTGKGETQYF,TGTGCCAGCAGGCCCACAGGGAAGGGAGAGACCCAGTACTTC
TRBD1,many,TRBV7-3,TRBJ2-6,CASSSPSAGGISGANVLTF,TGTGCCAGCAGCTCCCCCTCCGCAGGGGGAATCTCTGGGGCCAACGTCCTGACTTTC
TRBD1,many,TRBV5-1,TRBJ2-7,CASSFWTGLTYEQYF,TGCGCCAGCAGCTTTTGGACAGGGCTAACCTACGAGCAGTACTTC
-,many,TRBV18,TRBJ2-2,CASSPVSSGLGELFF,TGTGCCAGCTCACCCGTATCATCAGGGCTCGGGGAGCTGTTTTTT
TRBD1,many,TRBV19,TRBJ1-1,CASRGGQAGIPEAFF,TGTGCCAGTAGGGGGGGACAGGCGGGAATCCCTGAAGCTTTCTTT
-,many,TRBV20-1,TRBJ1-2,CSARGDGRHTF,TGCAGTGCTAGAGGGGACGGCCGACACACCTTC
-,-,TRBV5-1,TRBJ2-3,CASRGASTDTQYF,TGCGCCAGCAGAGGGGCTAGCACAGATACGCAGTATTTT
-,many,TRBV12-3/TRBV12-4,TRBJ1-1,CASTLGEDTEAFF,TGTGCCAGCACTTTGGGAGAGGACACTGAAGCTTTCTTT
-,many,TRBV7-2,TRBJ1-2,CASSFRDQRGYTF,TGTGCCAGCAGCTTCCGGGACCAGAGAGGCTACACCTTC
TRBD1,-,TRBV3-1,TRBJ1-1,CASSLRQGGAEAFF,TGTGCCAGCAGCCTTCGACAGGGTGGGGCTGAAGCTTTCTTT
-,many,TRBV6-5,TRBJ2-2,CASSYSRQFPTGELFF,TGTGCCAGCAGTTACTCAAGACAGTTTCCGACCGGGGAGCTGTTTTTT
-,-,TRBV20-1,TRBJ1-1,CSARAEAGLRAFF,TGCAGTGCTAGGGCCGAGGCAGGATTGCGAGCTTTCTTT